Sequencing of this T cell receptor beta chain was carried out in a study of cytomegalovirus exposure and HLA in healthy donors. CDR1 and CDR2 from the germline V gene are SGHRS and YFSETQ. There are 13 residues in the CDR3. V was shortened by 4 bases and J by 12 bases, with 19 bases between the two germline ends. Study-level results: Testing in vitro showed a few CMV-associated chains specific for CMV antigens. It was found in a later analysis that first-cohort TCR clusters tended to co-occur in the approximately 130 validation repertoires. The study designated 150 or so TCR beta chains cytomegalovirus-associated.

Sequencing used immunoSEQ multiplex PCR; TCRdb keeps in-frame clones, though not all of them. The data hold approximately 160,000 clones, with approximately 96% observed a single time. This clone was detected only once. The antigen is undetermined. Sequenced input: PBMCs. The chain combines TRBV5-1 with TRBJ1-1, with TRBD1 as a possible D gene (6 bases). This receptor was taken from a woman between 18 and 29 years old in good health and CMV-seronegative. CDR3 in DNA: TGCGCCAGCAGCCGAACCACAGGGACGAGGACTTTCTTT. This translates into CASSRTTGTRTFF.